The present entry profiles one TCR beta chain with its context. Its target is not known. A universal primer site was incorporated via template switching, and the cDNA contained unique molecular identifiers. MiXCR, applied by TCRdb to the 5' RACE reads, yields one record per CDR3 protein. The top ten clones hold around 3% of a sample with some 500,000 distinct CDR3 sequences, over 8.5% of them seen once. The V and J ends lost 2 bases and 6 bases, in that order; junction bases with no gene match: 4. This CDR3 is built from 15 residues. Per germline, CDR1 SGHAT and CDR2 FQNNGV. The sample is drawn from a study of identical twins. Study-wide results and limits: Whereas memory repertoires showed no such difference, abundant cord blood beta clonotypes carried fewer insertions. Findings came from cross-sectional statistics, without long-term follow-up of donors. There is a chance that invariant MAIT and iNKT cells partially muddied zero-insertion analyses.

The same specimen was also included in a second study, on yellow fever vaccine responses in identical twins.

This TCR derives from a woman aged 18-29 years in good health. V is TRBV11-2 and J is TRBJ1-5; 10 positions agree with TRBD1. Material for sequencing was PBMCs. The CDR3 loop is CASSLSGTGVQPQHF. The CDR3 nucleotides are TGTGCCAGCAGCTTATCTGGGACAGGGGTTCAGCCCCAGCATTTT.